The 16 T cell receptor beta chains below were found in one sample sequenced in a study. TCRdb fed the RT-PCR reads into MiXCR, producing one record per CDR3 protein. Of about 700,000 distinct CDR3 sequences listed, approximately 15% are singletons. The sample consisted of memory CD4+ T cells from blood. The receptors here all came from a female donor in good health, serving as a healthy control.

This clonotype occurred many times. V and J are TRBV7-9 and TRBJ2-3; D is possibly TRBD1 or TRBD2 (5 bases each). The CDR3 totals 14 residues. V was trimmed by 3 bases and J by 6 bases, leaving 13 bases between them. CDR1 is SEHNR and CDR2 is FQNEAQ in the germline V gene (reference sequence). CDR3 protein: CASSLGVASDTQYF. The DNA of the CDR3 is TGTGCCAGCAGCTTGGGGGTGGCATCGGATACGCAGTATTTT. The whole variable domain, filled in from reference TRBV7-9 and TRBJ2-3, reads DTGVSQNPRHKITKRGQNVTFRCDPISEHNRLYWYRQTLGQGPEFLTYFQNEAQLEKSRLLSDRFSAERPKGSFSTLEIQRTEQGDSAMYLCASSLGVASDTQYFGPGTRLTVL.

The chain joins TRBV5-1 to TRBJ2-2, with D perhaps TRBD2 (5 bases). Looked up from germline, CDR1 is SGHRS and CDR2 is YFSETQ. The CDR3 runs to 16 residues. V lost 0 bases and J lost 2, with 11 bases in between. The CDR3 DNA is TGCGCCAGCAGCTTGGCGGGCGGGCAAAACACCGGGGAGCTGTTTTTT. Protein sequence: CASSLAGGQNTGELFF.

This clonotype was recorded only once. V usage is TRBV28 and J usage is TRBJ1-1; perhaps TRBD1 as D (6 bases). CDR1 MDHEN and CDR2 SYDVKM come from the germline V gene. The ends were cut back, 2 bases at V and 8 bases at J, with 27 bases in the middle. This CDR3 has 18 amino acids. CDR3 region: CASSLTIDWAGARAEAFF. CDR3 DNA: TGTGCCAGCAGTTTAACGATTGATTGGGCAGGGGCCCGGGCCGAAGCTTTCTTT.

CDR3 sequence (DNA): TGTGCCAGCAGTACCAGACAGCACGTATCTCAGCCCCAGCATTTT. This translates into CASSTRQHVSQPQHF. The V call is TRBV28, the J call TRBJ1-5, with D perhaps TRBD1 (5 bases). Germline CDR1 MDHEN, CDR2 SYDVKM. V was trimmed by 5 bases and J by 6 bases, leaving 17 bases between them. The CDR3 is 15 residues long.

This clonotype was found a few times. The DNA of the CDR3 is TGTGCCAGCAGCCACCGGACGGTTAACTATGGCTACACCTTC. It yields the protein CASSHRTVNYGYTF. The rearrangement links TRBV3-1 to TRBJ1-2, with unresolved D. The V end was cut by 3 bases, the J end by 1 base, with 9 bases between. Per the germline V gene, CDR1 is LGHDT and CDR2 is YNNKEL (reference sequence). CDR3 size: 14 residues. The full variable domain, in which reference TRBV3-1 and TRBJ1-2 provide the parts outside the CDR3, is DTAVSQTPKYLVTQMGNDKSIKCEQNLGHDTMYWYKQDSKKFLKIMFSYNNKELIINETVPNRFSPKSPDKAHLNLHINSLELGDSAVYFCASSHRTVNYGYTFGSGTRLTVV.

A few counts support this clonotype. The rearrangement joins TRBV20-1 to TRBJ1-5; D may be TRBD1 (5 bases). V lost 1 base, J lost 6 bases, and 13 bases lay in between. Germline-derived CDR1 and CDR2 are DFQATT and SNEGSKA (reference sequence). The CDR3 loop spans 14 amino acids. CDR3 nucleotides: TGCAGTGCTAGAGGAGGGACGGCGGGTCAGCCCCAGCATTTT. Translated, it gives CSARGGTAGQPQHF.

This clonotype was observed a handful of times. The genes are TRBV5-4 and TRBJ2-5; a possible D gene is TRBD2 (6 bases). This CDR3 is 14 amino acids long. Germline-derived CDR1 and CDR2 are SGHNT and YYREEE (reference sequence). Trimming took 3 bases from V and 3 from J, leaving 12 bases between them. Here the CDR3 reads CASSSRDSEETQYF. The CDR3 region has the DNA TGTGCCAGCAGCTCTCGGGACTCTGAAGAGACCCAGTACTTC.

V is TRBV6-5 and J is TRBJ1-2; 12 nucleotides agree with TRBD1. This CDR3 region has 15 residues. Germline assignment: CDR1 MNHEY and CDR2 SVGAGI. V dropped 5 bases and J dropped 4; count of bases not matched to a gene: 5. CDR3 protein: CASSGTGGGIYGYTF. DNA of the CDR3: TGTGCCAGCAGTGGGACAGGGGGCGGGATCTATGGCTACACCTTC.

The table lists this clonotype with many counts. The DNA for the CDR3 is TGTGCCAGCAGCTTAAGTGGAGCGGGAGTGGGGTACGAGCAGTACTTC. It encodes CASSLSGAGVGYEQYF. The chain recombines TRBV7-2 with TRBJ2-7, with 8 positions matching TRBD2. Unmatched junction bases numbered 10, after V lost 2 bases and J lost 4 bases. Germline V gives CDR1 SGHTA, CDR2 FQGNSA. The CDR3 totals 16 residues.

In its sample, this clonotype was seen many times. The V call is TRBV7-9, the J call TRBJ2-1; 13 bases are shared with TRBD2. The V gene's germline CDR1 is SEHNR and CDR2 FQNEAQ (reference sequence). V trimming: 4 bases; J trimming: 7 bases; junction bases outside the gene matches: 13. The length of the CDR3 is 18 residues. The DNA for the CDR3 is TGTGCCAGCAGCTCGAGATCAGGACTAGCGGGAGTAGATAATGAGCAGTTCTTC. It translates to CASSSRSGLAGVDNEQFF.

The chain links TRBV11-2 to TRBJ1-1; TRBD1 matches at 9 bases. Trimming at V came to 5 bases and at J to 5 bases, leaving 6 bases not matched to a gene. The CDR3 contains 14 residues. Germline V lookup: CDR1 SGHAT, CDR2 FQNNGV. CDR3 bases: TGTGCCAGCAGCGCAGGACAGGGGAAAACTGAAGCTTTCTTT. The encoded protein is CASSAGQGKTEAFF.

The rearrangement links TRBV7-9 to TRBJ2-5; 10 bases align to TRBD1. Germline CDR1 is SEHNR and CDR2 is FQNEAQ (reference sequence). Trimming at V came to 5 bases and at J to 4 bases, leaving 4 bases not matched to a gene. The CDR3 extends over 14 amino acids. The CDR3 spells CASSRRTGGETQYF. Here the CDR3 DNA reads TGTGCCAGCAGCCGTCGGACAGGGGGAGAGACCCAGTACTTC.

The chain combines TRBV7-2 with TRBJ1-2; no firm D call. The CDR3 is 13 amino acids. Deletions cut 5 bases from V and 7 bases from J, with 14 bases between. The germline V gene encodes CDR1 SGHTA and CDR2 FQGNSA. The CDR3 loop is CASSLLRRAGYTF. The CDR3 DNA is TGTGCCAGCAGCCTTTTAAGGAGGGCTGGCTACACCTTC.

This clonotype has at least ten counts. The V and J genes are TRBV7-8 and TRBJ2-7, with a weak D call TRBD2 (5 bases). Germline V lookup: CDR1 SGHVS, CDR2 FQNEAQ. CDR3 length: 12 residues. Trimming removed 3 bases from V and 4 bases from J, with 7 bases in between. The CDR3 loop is CASSFGVYEQYF. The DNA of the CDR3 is TGTGCCAGCAGCTTCGGGGTTTACGAGCAGTACTTC.

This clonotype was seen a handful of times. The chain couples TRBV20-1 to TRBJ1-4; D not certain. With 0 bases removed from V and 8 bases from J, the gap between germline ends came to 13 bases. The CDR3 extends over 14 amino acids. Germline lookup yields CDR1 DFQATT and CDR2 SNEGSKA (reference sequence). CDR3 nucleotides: TGCAGTGCTAGAGATCTGTACCTGGGGGAAAAACTGTTTTTT. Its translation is CSARDLYLGEKLFF.

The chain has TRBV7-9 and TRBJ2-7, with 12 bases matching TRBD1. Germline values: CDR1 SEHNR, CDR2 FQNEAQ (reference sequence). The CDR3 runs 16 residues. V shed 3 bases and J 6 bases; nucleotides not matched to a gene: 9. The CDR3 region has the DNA TGTGCCAGCAGCTTGGACCCGGGACAGGGGGCAGGCGAGCAGTACTTC. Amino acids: CASSLDPGQGAGEQYF.